This TCR beta chain is from a study of cytomegalovirus exposure and HLA in healthy donors. Study-level findings and limits: For TCR beta chains, V- and J-gene trimming was later linked to a missense DCLRE1C variant. A later analysis, which compared TCR beta chains of equal frequency, found the HLA-associated ones more clonally expanded.

Trimming stripped 6 bases from V and 4 bases from J, with 6 bases between. Germline V gene sequence: CDR1 DFQATT, CDR2 SNEGSKA (reference sequence). This CDR3 region has 10 residues. PCR was performed using 60 Vbeta and 13 Jbeta primers. Sequenced by immunoSEQ multiplex PCR; TCRdb stores in-frame clones only, minus some. Of roughly 160,000 clones in the sample, roughly two thirds were seen once. A remark on this clone: Its target is unknown.

This chain joins TRBV20-1 and TRBJ2-5; D possibly corresponds to TRBD1 (6 bases). This clonotype was obtained from a woman aged 25 to 39 in good health and CMV-seronegative. Sequenced sample: PBMCs. CDR3 bases: TGCAGTGCCAGGGGAGAGACCCAGTACTTC. Translated, it gives CSARGETQYF.